Each of the 31 T cell receptor beta chains below was sequenced from the same sample in a study of blood T cell repertoires in COVID-19. Some clones are missing from TCRdb's copy, which holds only in-frame ones; the method was immunoSEQ multiplex PCR. The table includes roughly 70,000 clones, approximately 90% detected once. What was sequenced was peripheral blood. These receptor sequences come from a woman older than 75 with active COVID-19.

This chain connects TRBV11-2 to TRBJ2-5; 9 bases line up with TRBD2. Trimming took 1 base from V and 1 from J; bases not matched to a gene: 10. There are 18 residues in the CDR3. CDR1 SGHAT and CDR2 FQNNGV come from the germline V gene. CDR3 nucleotides: TGTGCCAGCAGCTTAGGTGCGGGAGGGCTCAAGCTCCAAGAGACCCAGTACTTC. Translated, it gives CASSLGAGGLKLQETQYF. The full variable domain, in which reference TRBV11-2 and TRBJ2-5 provide the parts outside the CDR3, is EAGVAQSPRYKIIEKRQSVAFWCNPISGHATLYWYQQILGQGPKLLIQFQNNGVVDDSQLPKDRFSAERLKGVDSTLKIQPAKLEDSAVYLCASSLGAGGLKLQETQYFGPGTRLLVL.

This sequence joins TRBV7-2 and TRBJ2-2; 7 bases line up with TRBD2. The V segment lost 4 bases and the J segment 0 bases; nucleotides outside the gene matches: 11. The CDR3 sequence is 18 residues long. The germline V gene encodes CDR1 SGHTA and CDR2 FQGNSA. CDR3 coding DNA: TGTGCCAGCAGCTACCGCGGGCTAGCGGATACGAACACCGGGGAGCTGTTTTTT. Protein: CASSYRGLADTNTGELFF.

The chain has TRBV3-1 (or the pseudogene TRBV3-2) and TRBJ1-1, with 7 bases fitting TRBD1. The germline CDR1 and CDR2 sequences are LGHDT and YNNKEL (reference sequence). This CDR3 spans 16 amino acids. Losses at the gene ends were 5 bases for V and 0 bases for J; bases not matched to a gene: 9. This CDR3 is CASSTRKTGLNTEAFF. The CDR3 region has the DNA TGTGCCAGCAGCACTCGAAAGACAGGGTTGAACACTGAAGCTTTCTTT.

A word on this clone: This CDR3 is also generated by other DNA sequences in the sample. The CDR3 coding sequence is TGTGCCAGCTCACGGGACAGCGATCAGCCCCAGCATTTT. It yields the protein CASSRDSDQPQHF. This rearrangement joins TRBV18 to TRBJ1-5; TRBD1 matches at 7 bases. V lost 4 bases and J lost 5; bases outside the gene matches: 2. Germline CDR1 and CDR2: KGHSH and LQKENI. The CDR3 runs 13 residues.

The V and J genes are TRBV3-1 (or the pseudogene TRBV3-2) and TRBJ2-3; TRBD1 is a possible D gene (6 bases). The V end lost 4 bases, the J end lost 0 bases, and 11 bases lay between the germline ends. CDR3 length: 15 amino acids. The germline V gene has CDR1 LGHDT and CDR2 YNNKEL (reference sequence). CDR3 region: CASSPLGGSTDTQYF. The CDR3 DNA is TGTGCCAGCAGCCCTCTAGGGGGTAGCACAGATACGCAGTATTTT.

The J gene is TRBJ2-5, the V gene TRBV7-3; TRBD1 might be the D (6 bases). V shed 2 bases and J shed 2 bases, with 12 bases lying between them. The CDR3 loop spans 15 amino acids. The germline CDR1 and CDR2 sequences are SGHTA and FQGTGA. This chain's CDR3 is CASSLGGGKQETQYF. The CDR3, as DNA: TGTGCCAGCAGCTTAGGTGGGGGCAAGCAAGAGACCCAGTACTTC.

Of note for this clone: Mismatch with germline at one junction end may stem from a read error. This chain links TRBV14 with TRBJ2-7, with TRBD2 identical over 7 bases. The germline CDR1 and CDR2 sequences are SGHDN and FVKESK. This CDR3 region has 12 residues. The CDR3 DNA reads as TGTGCCAGCAGCCTCACTTCTAGCGGATTGAACTTC. Its protein product is CASSLTSSGLNF. Based on the CDR3 plus reference TRBV14 and TRBJ2-7, the full variable domain is EAGVTQFPSHSVIEKGQTVTLRCDPISGHDNLYWYRRVMGKEIKFLLHFVKESKQDESGMPNNRFLAERTGGTYSTLKVQPAELEDSGVYFCASSLTSSGLNFGPGTRLTVT.

The table lists this clone with a few counts. The CDR3 protein is CASSELGQDYEQYF. CDR3 coding DNA: TGCGCCAGCAGTGAGCTGGGACAGGACTACGAGCAGTACTTC. The gene calls are TRBV10-1 and TRBJ2-7, with 8 positions matching TRBD1. Trimming cost V 2 bases and J 3 bases; bases outside gene matches: 3. The germline V gene has CDR1 WNHNN and CDR2 SYGVQD (reference sequence). The CDR3 has 14 amino acids.

This clone was observed once. The chain carries TRBV19 and TRBJ2-7; TRBD2 matches 14 bases. CDR1 is LNHDA, CDR2 SQIVND, per germline (reference sequence). V gave up 4 bases and J gave up 5 bases; unmatched junction bases: 10. The CDR3 contains 17 residues. Written as DNA, the CDR3 is TGTGCCAGTAGTAGAGGACTAGCGGGAGGTAGGGCCAACGAGCAGTACTTC. Its protein product is CASSRGLAGGRANEQYF.

The rearrangement links TRBV5-5 to TRBJ2-1; 9 nucleotides align to TRBD1. This CDR3 contains 14 residues. V trimming: 4 bases; J trimming: 12 bases; junction bases outside the gene matches: 11. Germline assignment: CDR1 SGHKS and CDR2 YYEKEE (reference sequence). CDR3 protein: CASSQPGTGSWQFF. The CDR3 nucleotides are TGTGCCAGCAGCCAACCCGGGACAGGGTCTTGGCAGTTCTTC.

V usage is TRBV5-1 and J usage is TRBJ1-1, with a possible D match to TRBD1 (6 bases). The germline CDR1 and CDR2 sequences are SGHRS and YFSETQ. Trimming pared 1 base from V and 2 bases from J, leaving 12 bases between. There are 15 residues in the CDR3. In nucleotides, the CDR3 is TGCGCCAGCAGCTTGCAGGGGCAGAAAAACACTGAAGCTTTCTTT. This translates into CASSLQGQKNTEAFF.

The chain couples TRBV6-1 to TRBJ2-7; D is undetermined. Germline V gives CDR1 MNHNS, CDR2 SASEGT. The CDR3 consists of 14 residues. The ends were cut back, 2 bases at V and 0 bases at J, with 8 bases in the middle. CDR3 loop: CASSELFYSYEQYF. The CDR3 nucleotides are TGTGCCAGCAGTGAACTATTTTACTCCTACGAGCAGTACTTC.

The chain combines TRBV5-1 with TRBJ2-1; tentative D call: TRBD1 (6 bases). CDR3 length equals 12 residues. V lost 7 bases and J 7 bases, leaving 12 bases between the germline ends. Germline V lookup: CDR1 SGHRS, CDR2 YFSETQ. The chain's CDR3 is CASQRGLNEQFF. The DNA of the CDR3 is TGCGCCAGCCAGAGGGGGTTAAATGAGCAGTTCTTC.

V is TRBV9 and J is TRBJ1-2; TRBD1 aligns across 8 bases. Losses at the gene ends were 3 bases for V and 4 bases for J; bases not matched to a gene: 8. There are 15 residues in the CDR3. CDR1 and CDR2 (germline): SGDLS, YYNGEE. The CDR3 region is CASSAPTGVGYGYTF. CDR3 coding DNA: TGTGCCAGCAGCGCGCCGACAGGGGTTGGCTATGGCTACACCTTC.

The V gene is TRBV2, the J gene TRBJ2-6; the match to TRBD1 covers 10 bases. This CDR3 has 17 amino acids. Trimming took 7 bases from V and 0 from J; bases not matched to a gene: 6. Germline V gene data show CDR1 as SNHLY and CDR2 as FYNNEI. The CDR3 region has the DNA TGTGCCAGCACCAGGACAGGGGGGAACTCTGGGGCCAACGTCCTGACTTTC. Protein: CASTRTGGNSGANVLTF.

The chain joins TRBV6-6 to TRBJ2-5, with a tentative D call TRBD2 (5 bases). The CDR3 covers 13 residues. Between the trimmed V and J ends, which lost 8 bases and 2 bases, there was a span of 12 bases. Germline CDR1 and CDR2: MNHNY and SVGAGI (reference sequence). CDR3 DNA sequence: TGTGCCAGCTCCCAGGTAGCGCAAGAGACCCAGTACTTC. Its protein is CASSQVAQETQYF.

In its sample, this clone was seen once. The V gene is TRBV4-2, the J gene TRBJ2-6; 8 positions agree with TRBD2. The CDR3 runs 18 residues. Unmatched junction bases numbered 12, after V lost 4 bases and J lost 4 bases. Germline V gene sequence: CDR1 LGHNA, CDR2 YNFKEQ. In DNA, the CDR3 is TGTGCCAGCAGCCCCCTAGGGCGGGAGGAGTCCGGGGCCAACGTCCTGACTTTC. It yields the protein CASSPLGREESGANVLTF.

The rearrangement links TRBV5-1 to TRBJ2-2; a weak D match, TRBD2 (6 bases). The CDR3 consists of 16 residues. V was cut by 4 bases and J by 5 bases, with 18 bases left in between. The germline CDR1 and CDR2 sequences are SGHRS and YFSETQ. CDR3 region: CASSPGDRRATGELFF. CDR3 bases: TGCGCCAGCAGCCCCGGGGATCGGAGGGCGACCGGGGAGCTGTTTTTT.

The V call is TRBV11-2, the J call TRBJ2-7; 7 nucleotides align to TRBD2. The V gene end was trimmed by 3 bases and the J gene end by 3 bases; junction bases not matched to a gene: 14. The CDR3 has 17 amino acids. Germline V gene sequence: CDR1 SGHAT, CDR2 FQNNGV. The CDR3 here is CASSLGLREVPDYEQYF. The DNA for the CDR3 is TGTGCCAGCAGCTTGGGACTACGCGAGGTCCCGGACTACGAGCAGTACTTC.

This chain connects TRBV6-5 to TRBJ2-7, with TRBD1 as a possible D gene (5 bases). CDR1 is MNHEY, CDR2 SVGAGI, per germline. V was shortened by 2 bases and J by 4 bases, with 15 bases between the two germline ends. The CDR3 is 15 residues long. DNA of the CDR3: TGTGCCAGCAGTTACAAACGGGTTCAGGGTTACGAGCAGTACTTC. Translating it yields CASSYKRVQGYEQYF.

This sequence joins TRBV19 and TRBJ1-5; no clear D. The CDR3 is 13 amino acids. The germline V gene encodes CDR1 LNHDA and CDR2 SQIVND (reference sequence). Trimming removed 1 base from V and 4 bases from J, with 5 bases in between. The CDR3 region is CASSIVGNQPQHF. The CDR3 coding sequence is TGTGCCAGTAGTATAGTCGGTAATCAGCCCCAGCATTTT. Looking up the rest from reference TRBV19 and TRBJ1-5 gives the full variable domain: DGGITQSPKYLFRKEGQNVTLSCEQNLNHDAMYWYRQDPGQGLRLIYYSQIVNDFQKGDIAEGYSVSREKKESFPLTVTSAQKNPTAFYLCASSIVGNQPQHFGDGTRLSIL.

The V call is TRBV5-1, the J call TRBJ1-5, with 7 bases lining up with TRBD1. Per the germline V gene, CDR1 is SGHRS and CDR2 is YFSETQ. With V trimmed by 3 bases and J by 5 bases, 2 bases remained unmatched. CDR3 length: 13 amino acids. This CDR3 reads CASSWQGDQPQHF. CDR3 sequence (DNA): TGCGCCAGCAGCTGGCAGGGGGATCAGCCCCAGCATTTT.

The V gene is TRBV28, the J gene TRBJ2-7, with D maybe TRBD2 (5 bases). The V end lost 5 bases, the J end lost 4 bases, and 15 bases lay between the germline ends. Germline lookup yields CDR1 MDHEN and CDR2 SYDVKM. The CDR3 is made up of 14 amino acids. In DNA form, the CDR3 reads TGTGCCAGCAGTCGTACCTGGAGGACTTACGAGCAGTACTTC. This translates into CASSRTWRTYEQYF.

The rearrangement joins TRBV6-5 to TRBJ1-5, with 9 positions matching TRBD1. Trimming removed 6 bases from V and 5 bases from J; junction bases left unmatched: 8. The CDR3 is made up of 15 amino acids. Germline V CDR1 and CDR2: MNHEY, SVGAGI. The CDR3 spells CASSHRGRRDQPQHF. The CDR3 nucleotides are TGTGCCAGCAGCCACAGGGGGCGCCGGGATCAGCCCCAGCATTTT.

The rearrangement links TRBV9 to TRBJ1-2; D may be TRBD1 (6 bases). Germline values: CDR1 SGDLS, CDR2 YYNGEE. There are 13 residues in the CDR3. V was cut by 3 bases and J by 8 bases, with 14 bases left in between. The CDR3 loop reads CASSDGGSRGYTF. For the CDR3, the DNA is TGTGCCAGCAGCGATGGGGGCTCTAGGGGCTACACCTTC.

The count of this clone is one. The chain carries TRBV9 and TRBJ1-1; no clear D gene. The CDR3 spans 14 residues. CDR1 SGDLS and CDR2 YYNGEE come from the germline V gene. V lost 2 bases, J lost 8 bases, and 16 bases lay in between. This chain's CDR3 is CASSVGGAAYEAFF. CDR3 coding DNA: TGTGCCAGCAGCGTTGGAGGTGCCGCATACGAAGCTTTCTTT.

V usage is TRBV19 and J usage is TRBJ2-7, with D perhaps matching TRBD2 (5 bases). Deletions cut 4 bases from V and 5 bases from J, with 15 bases between. Germline assignment: CDR1 LNHDA and CDR2 SQIVND (reference sequence). The CDR3 loop spans 14 amino acids. The CDR3 sequence: CASSSLYSSDEQYF. The CDR3 DNA sequence: TGTGCCAGTAGTAGTCTCTACAGTAGCGACGAGCAGTACTTC.

The count of this clone is one. The chain links TRBV15 to TRBJ2-7; 8 positions match TRBD2. Trimming took 5 bases from V and 3 from J; bases not matched to a gene: 12. The germline V gene encodes CDR1 LNHNV and CDR2 YYDKDF (reference sequence). CDR3 length: 16 residues. The CDR3 loop reads CATSSHKGSGGYEQYF. In nucleotides, the CDR3 is TGTGCCACCAGCTCCCACAAAGGGAGCGGGGGCTACGAGCAGTACTTC.

The chain combines TRBV4-3 with TRBJ1-2; the D is unclear. The CDR3 contains 13 residues. The germline V and J ends were trimmed by 4 bases and 0 bases, with 6 bases remaining between them. Germline CDR1 is LGHNA and CDR2 is YSLEER. CDR3 region: CASSPSSNYGYTF. The CDR3 DNA follows: TGCGCCAGCAGCCCCTCGTCTAACTATGGCTACACCTTC.

This chain joins TRBV6-2 or TRBV6-3 and TRBJ2-6; TRBD2 agrees at 14 bases. The CDR3 runs 19 residues. Germline V gene lookup returns CDR1 MNHEY and CDR2 SVGEGT. V trimming: 0 bases; J trimming: 4 bases; junction bases outside the gene matches: 5. In DNA, the CDR3 is TGTGCCAGCAGTTACTCCGGACTAGCGGGAGGAACCGGGGCCAACGTCCTGACTTTC. This translates into CASSYSGLAGGTGANVLTF.

The chain carries TRBV6-2 or TRBV6-3 and TRBJ2-4; D is possibly TRBD2 (6 bases). Germline CDR1 is MNHEY and CDR2 is SVGEGT. The CDR3 has 16 residues. Trimming removed 2 bases from V and 4 bases from J, with 15 bases in between. The CDR3 nucleotides are TGTGCCAGCAGTTACGAATTAGGGGAGGTAAAAAACATTCAGTACTTC. Protein sequence: CASSYELGEVKNIQYF.